A selection of T cell receptor beta chains follows, all from one sample in a study of blood T cells in healthy people across ages. One entry per CDR3 protein, called by TCRdb with MiXCR from the 5' RACE reads. The data show 720,000 or so distinct CDR3 sequences, about 43% seen once. Material for sequencing was blood. The origin of the receptors is a man older than 75 in good health. Both conserved end residues are part of each CDR3. Fields, in order: D gene, clone size, J gene, V gene, CDR3 protein, CDR3 DNA. The D gene is left open where the match is weak. For some rows the clone size is stated as once, few or many, or as a class when expanded; others skip it.

. | once | TRBJ1-1 | TRBV29-1 | CSVASTYGVDTEAFF | TGCAGCGTGGCCTCCACATACGGGGTGGACACTGAAGCTTTCTTT
TRBD1 | . | TRBJ2-1 | TRBV6-1 | CASSGTGGRSEQFF | TGTGCCAGCAGCGGGACAGGGGGCCGGAGTGAGCAGTTCTTC
. | . | TRBJ1-1 | TRBV20-1 | CSARALTQGNTEAFF | TGCAGTGCTAGAGCATTAACCCAGGGGAACACTGAAGCTTTCTTT
. | . | TRBJ2-7 | TRBV7-2 | CASSPTVLGGIYEQYF | TGTGCCAGCAGCCCTACAGTGTTGGGGGGAATCTACGAGCAGTACTTC
. | few | TRBJ2-7 | TRBV28 | CASSLPHGAYEQYF | TGTGCCAGCAGTTTACCTCATGGAGCCTACGAGCAGTACTTC
TRBD2 | few | TRBJ2-1 | TRBV27 | CASATSGRALGYNEQFF | TGTGCCAGCGCTACTAGCGGGAGGGCCCTCGGTTACAATGAGCAGTTCTTC
TRBD2 | . | TRBJ2-7 | TRBV28 | CVCLTSGSDEQYF | TGTGTCTGCCTCACTAGCGGGAGTGACGAGCAGTACTTC
TRBD2 | few | TRBJ2-5 | TRBV5-1 | CASSLQRGPQETQYF | TGCGCCAGCAGCTTACAGCGGGGGCCCCAAGAGACCCAGTACTTC
TRBD2 | few | TRBJ2-1 | TRBV10-3 | CAISDQLAGVYNEQFF | TGTGCCATCAGTGATCAACTAGCGGGGGTCTACAATGAGCAGTTCTTC
. | . | TRBJ1-4 | TRBV6-2/TRBV6-3 | CASSLRNLPTKEKLFF | TGTGCCAGCAGTTTGAGGAACTTACCAACTAAGGAAAAACTGTTTTTT
TRBD2 | many | TRBJ2-7 | TRBV7-9 | CASSLAGGSLAEQYF | TGTGCCAGCAGCTTAGCAGGCGGGAGTTTGGCCGAGCAGTACTTC
. | . | TRBJ1-2 | TRBV27 | CASSYRENYGYTF | TGTGCCAGCAGTTACAGGGAAAACTATGGCTACACCTTC
. | . | TRBJ2-2 | TRBV3-1 | CASSRSEAGELFF | TGTGCCAGCAGCCGAAGCGAGGCCGGGGAGCTGTTTTTT
TRBD2 | . | TRBJ2-7 | TRBV12-3/TRBV12-4 | CASRPRLAGVHNEQYF | TGTGCCAGCAGGCCTCGACTAGCGGGAGTGCACAATGAGCAGTACTTC
. | . | TRBJ2-3 | TRBV12-3/TRBV12-4 | CASSRMSGDVQYF | TGTGCCAGCAGTAGGATGAGCGGAGATGTGCAGTATTTT